The 20 T cell receptor beta chains listed next were all sequenced from one sample in a study of metastatic and nonmetastatic thyroid tumors. All patients were untreated before thyroid surgery. TCRdb re-called the PCR reads via MiXCR. This repertoire shows 20,000 to 30,000 clones, roughly an eighth found once; its top ten account for about 13%. The sequencing sample was made of blood. These receptors were collected from a female donor with papillary thyroid cancer or a benign thyroid nodule (not recorded which). Some clones in this sample may be carry-over from other donors' samples.

This clone was observed at least ten times. This may stem from a read error, because a much larger clone lies one nucleotide away. Other nucleotide sequences in the sample specify the same CDR3. The rearrangement uses TRBV12-3 or TRBV12-4 and TRBJ1-1; a weak D match, TRBD1 (6 bases). V was shortened by 1 base and J by 5 bases, with 14 bases between the two germline ends. This CDR3 has 15 residues. The CDR3 DNA sequence: TGTGCCAGCAGTTTAGTGGCGGGGGGCAGTACTGAAGCTTTCTTT. This translates into CASSLVAGGSTEAFF.

This clone was seen ten or more times. V usage is TRBV11-1 and J usage is TRBJ2-5, with 9 bases aligning to TRBD2. V shed 5 bases, J shed 4 bases, and the junction held 5 bases outside the gene matches. The CDR3 is 14 residues long. Germline lookup yields CDR1 SGHAT and CDR2 FQDESV (reference sequence). Here the CDR3 reads CASSHNSGGETQYF. Written as DNA, the CDR3 is TGTGCCAGCAGCCACAATAGCGGGGGAGAGACCCAGTACTTC.

The sample holds many counts of this clone. This sequence joins TRBV27 and TRBJ2-5; D is undetermined. The V gene's germline CDR1 is MNHEY and CDR2 SMNVEV (reference sequence). V was pared by 3 bases and J by 2 bases, with 7 bases between. The CDR3 is made up of 13 amino acids. The CDR3 sequence is CASSFSGQETQYF. In DNA form, the CDR3 reads TGTGCCAGCAGTTTTTCCGGGCAAGAGACCCAGTACTTC.

This clone was observed a handful of times. The J gene is TRBJ1-6, the V gene TRBV6-1; tentative D call: TRBD1 (6 bases). Germline-derived CDR1 and CDR2 are MNHNS and SASEGT. The length of the CDR3 is 13 residues. Trimming removed 10 bases from V and 6 bases from J, with 13 bases in between. CDR3 nucleotide sequence: TGTGCCACCTGCTCAGGGGTTAATTCACCCCTCCACTTT. Amino acid sequence: CATCSGVNSPLHF.

The sample holds many counts of this clone. The chain uses TRBV12-3 or TRBV12-4 and TRBJ2-2; 9 bases are shared with TRBD2. The CDR3 sequence is 14 residues long. J lost 7 bases, V lost 6 bases, and 6 bases had no gene match. The chain's CDR3 is CASRQREDGGELFF. CDR3 bases: TGTGCCAGCAGGCAGCGGGAGGACGGCGGGGAGCTGTTTTTT.

This clone was seen repeatedly, ten times or more. The chain recombines TRBV5-1 with TRBJ2-3, with 12 bases matching TRBD2. There are 17 residues in the CDR3. Germline V gene data show CDR1 as SGHRS and CDR2 as YFSETQ. Trimming took 4 bases from V and 2 from J; bases not matched to a gene: 8. CDR3 DNA sequence: TGCGCCAGCAGCAAAACTAGCGGGGGGCGCCCCACAGATACGCAGTATTTT. It encodes CASSKTSGGRPTDTQYF.

This clone is medium-sized by share. The chain is built from TRBV30 and TRBJ2-7, with 7 bases identical to TRBD1. The CDR3 sequence is 12 residues long. Unmatched junction bases numbered 11, after V lost 4 bases and J lost 11 bases. In germline, CDR1 is GTSNPN, CDR2 SVGIG (reference sequence). This CDR3 is CAWNSRGLREYF. CDR3 nucleotides: TGTGCCTGGAACTCAAGGGGGCTGAGGGAGTACTTC.

This clone was observed a handful of times. The rearrangement uses TRBV7-8 and TRBJ2-7; D not resolved. The V end lost 3 bases, the J end lost 6 bases, and 9 bases lay between the germline ends. Germline assignment: CDR1 SGHVS and CDR2 FQNEAQ. The CDR3 has 12 amino acids. The CDR3 is CASSFAYGEQYF. The CDR3 DNA follows: TGTGCCAGCAGCTTTGCCTATGGCGAGCAGTACTTC.

This clone was recorded at least ten times. V is TRBV19 and J is TRBJ2-1; D may match TRBD1 or TRBD2 (5 bases each). The CDR3 runs to 14 residues. The germline V gene encodes CDR1 LNHDA and CDR2 SQIVND (reference sequence). Deletions cut 6 bases from V and 5 bases from J, with 14 bases between. For the CDR3, the DNA is TGTGCCAGTAGCTACCTGGGACCAAACAATGAGCAGTTCTTC. Translation gives CASSYLGPNNEQFF.

The sample holds many counts of this clone. V and J are TRBV5-1 and TRBJ2-5; 10 bases are shared with TRBD2. Germline V gene data show CDR1 as SGHRS and CDR2 as YFSETQ. The CDR3 loop spans 15 amino acids. After removal of 4 bases from V and 3 bases from J, the junction contained 6 bases not matched to a gene. CDR3 in amino acids: CASSPFLAGEETQYF. DNA for the CDR3: TGCGCCAGCAGCCCCTTCCTAGCGGGGGAAGAGACCCAGTACTTC.

This clone was recorded at least ten times. The chain uses TRBV20-1 and TRBJ2-5, with D possibly being TRBD2 (5 bases). The CDR3 extends over 14 amino acids. Germline V gene data show CDR1 as DFQATT and CDR2 as SNEGSKA (reference sequence). The ends were cut back, 1 base at V and 5 bases at J, with 14 bases in the middle. CDR3 in DNA: TGCAGTGCTAGAGTCTTTGGAGGTGGGGAGACCCAGTACTTC. The encoded protein is CSARVFGGGETQYF.

There are a few counts of this clone. V gene TRBV28 combines with J gene TRBJ2-1; 11 bases match TRBD2. V lost 3 bases to trimming and J lost 3 bases; unmatched junction nucleotides: 7. CDR3 size: 17 residues. The germline V gene has CDR1 MDHEN and CDR2 SYDVKM. This CDR3 is CASSFGLAGGYYNEQFF. The CDR3 coding sequence is TGTGCCAGCAGTTTTGGCCTAGCGGGAGGATACTACAATGAGCAGTTCTTC.

This clone was found a few times. CDR3 residues: CASSLSPLREQYF. CDR3 DNA: TGTGCCAGCAGCTTGTCGCCCCTCCGGGAGCAGTACTTC. J is TRBJ2-7 and V is TRBV5-6; D remains unclear. The V gene lost 1 base and the J gene lost 7 bases, with 12 bases spanning the gap. Germline values: CDR1 SGHDT, CDR2 YYEEEE. The CDR3 is 13 amino acids.

Concerning this clone: A read error may be the cause here, since a much bigger clone is one base away. The chain uses TRBV12-5 and TRBJ2-3; weak D call: TRBD2 (6 bases). CDR1 is LGHNT, CDR2 FRNRAP, per germline. V lost 9 bases, J lost 3 bases, and 13 bases lay in between. This CDR3 region has 13 residues. CDR3 DNA sequence: TGTGCTAGCAGCTCAGGAGGGACAGATACGCAGTATTTT. This gives the protein CASSSGGTDTQYF.

The rearrangement links TRBV9 to TRBJ2-3; TRBD2 matches at 14 bases. V lost 2 bases to trimming and J lost 4 bases; unmatched junction nucleotides: 18. This CDR3 contains 21 residues. The germline CDR1 and CDR2 sequences are SGDLS and YYNGEE. This CDR3 is CASSVSGDRVGTSGSPDTQYF. In DNA form, the CDR3 reads TGTGCCAGCAGCGTGAGTGGGGACAGGGTTGGGACTAGCGGGAGTCCAGATACGCAGTATTTT.

By frequency in the sample, this clone is medium-sized. Other DNA sequences in the sample encode the same CDR3. V and J are TRBV3-1 and TRBJ1-1; the D is unclear. The CDR3 loop spans 14 amino acids. The germline V and J ends were trimmed by 1 base and 7 bases, with 13 bases remaining between them. Germline CDR1 is LGHDT and CDR2 is YNNKEL (reference sequence). CDR3 protein: CASSQGPGSGEAFF. The CDR3 nucleotides read TGTGCCAGCAGCCAAGGACCGGGTTCGGGTGAAGCTTTCTTT.

This clone showed up many times. The chain has TRBV20-1 and TRBJ2-7, with 8 bases aligning to TRBD2. With V trimmed by 3 bases and J by 4 bases, 14 bases remained unmatched. The CDR3 has 16 residues. The germline CDR1 and CDR2 sequences are DFQATT and SNEGSKA (reference sequence). CDR3 bases: TGCAGTGCTAGGAGCGGTTCGACTAGCGACGCGTACGAGCAGTACTTC. Encoded protein: CSARSGSTSDAYEQYF.

In its sample, this clone was seen many times. The J gene is TRBJ2-3, the V gene TRBV9, with TRBD1 identical over 10 bases. V trimming: 4 bases; J trimming: 3 bases; junction bases outside the gene matches: 5. The CDR3 extends over 15 amino acids. Germline V lookup: CDR1 SGDLS, CDR2 YYNGEE. The CDR3 nucleotides read TGTGCCAGCAGCTCACGGGACAGGGGTACAGATACGCAGTATTTT. Protein product: CASSSRDRGTDTQYF.

About this clone: An end of the junction does not agree with germline; a read error may underlie this. V usage is TRBV28 and J usage is TRBJ2-7, with 8 bases lining up with TRBD2. Germline lookup yields CDR1 MDHEN and CDR2 SYDVKM. The CDR3 length is 15 residues. The CDR3 DNA reads TGTGCCAGCAGTTCCCCGGTGAGCGGGAGTAACGAGCAGCACTTC. This gives the protein CASSSPVSGSNEQHF.

This clone has ten or more counts. The chain joins TRBV28 to TRBJ1-4; weak D call: TRBD1 (5 bases). The V gene's germline CDR1 is MDHEN and CDR2 SYDVKM. Trimming pared 6 bases from V and 10 bases from J, leaving 21 bases between. The CDR3 totals 15 residues. CDR3 DNA: TGTGCCAGCAGGGGATTCCGGGACGGTAGGGGAAAACTGTTTTTT. Its translation: CASRGFRDGRGKLFF.